What follows is one T cell receptor (beta chain) and its context. Genomic DNA served as template for TCR beta VDJ and CDR3 profiling. Each CDR3 protein is one row after TCRdb ran MiXCR on the reads. This table holds about 160,000 distinct CDR3 sequences, around half found once. This record belongs to a study of CD8+CD57+ T cells in acquired aplastic anemia. All sequencing subjects had displayed CD8+CD57+ cell expansion on flow cytometry. Patients had not yet gotten any therapy when their blood was taken for sampling. The CDR3 consists of 14 residues. With 5 bases clipped from V and 6 bases from J, the junction kept 5 bases outside the gene matches. CDR1 SNHLY and CDR2 FYNNEI come from the germline V gene.

This chain uses TRBV2 with TRBJ1-2; TRBD1 matches 11 bases. The specimen sequenced was sorted CD4+, CD8+, or CD8+CD57+ T cells (not recorded which) from PBMCs. This clonotype was sampled from a human donor with aplastic anemia. CDR3 in amino acids: CASSPGQGADGYTF. CDR3 DNA: TGTGCCAGCAGTCCCGGACAGGGGGCCGATGGCTACACCTTC.